This is a list of T cell receptor beta chains from one sample in a study of T-cell reconstitution after alpha-beta-depleted transplantation in children. TCRdb recomputed calls from the PCR reads with MiXCR, one row per CDR3 protein. The repertoire holds about 900,000 distinct CDR3 sequences, with roughly 31% as singletons. The starting material was PBMCs, mostly from graft donor cells, obtained 360 days after TCRalphabeta/CD19-depleted stem cell transplant. These receptors originate from a boy under three years old who had a stem cell transplant for SCID, so the T cells may come from the graft donor. The CDR3 runs from the conserved cysteine through the conserved F or W. A D gene is named only where the DNA matches it firmly. The size of a clone is reported for some rows only, either as once, few or many, or as a class for expanded clones.

v_call clone_size d_call cdr3_aa
TRBV12-3/TRBV12-4 few - CASSLAPRGQPQHF
TRBV5-1 - - CASSLDGDQGTEAFF
TRBV5-5 - - CASTPPLRNEQFF
TRBV3-1 - - CASSPRHDYGYTF
TRBV28 few - CATAHRGLSYEQYF
TRBV7-2 - TRBD2 CASSLSGTRRETQYF
TRBV20-1 few - CSAREITDYYGYTF
TRBV7-8 - - CASSLGSTLYQETQYF
TRBV29-1 - - CSVRDGYSNQPQHF
TRBV25-1 - - CASSGGIHSYNSPLHF
TRBV7-2 few - CASSPVGNTEAFF
TRBV18 - - CASSPLPDGTQYF
TRBV9 few - CASSVLPGTHISGNTIYF
TRBV6-2/TRBV6-3 few TRBD2 CASSYSPIGTSGGAYNEQFF
TRBV6-5 few - CASLASGNTIYF
TRBV12-3/TRBV12-4 - TRBD1 CASSLGGQGTGYTF
TRBV27 few - CASITPTGTQYF
TRBV20-1 few - CSARALNEAFF
TRBV11-2 few - CASSLAVSWETQYF
TRBV20-1 few - CSANRRGEMPGELFF
TRBV27 many - CASSLNLRGNTQYF
TRBV28 once - CASSFFPGKGFYEQYF
TRBV6-1 - - CASSPRRRGATYEQYF
TRBV6-5 few - CASSYSSVDYGYTF
TRBV12-3/TRBV12-4 - - CASKVPGVEDTQYF
TRBV20-1 few - CSARDFGGPDTGELFF
TRBV7-3 - - CASRLIPGLSEAFF
TRBV6-5 few - CASSYGKETQYF
TRBV20-1 - - CSVGGINSYEQYF
TRBV20-1 - TRBD1 CSARQGGTSYEQYF
TRBV20-1 - - CSARDTSGTSYEQYF
TRBV29-1 - - CSVDWRGGETQYF
TRBV6-5 - - CASSYFSSPGELFF
TRBV7-2 - - CASSQNIRTEAFF
TRBV5-1 - - CASSVLGASTDTQYF
TRBV2 - - CASSEFYEQYF
TRBV6-1 once - CASSERMALQNEKLFF
TRBV28 - TRBD2 CASRAPSGGVSYEQYF
TRBV19 - - CASSTQVGEQFF
TRBV29-1 - - CSVESGSNTDTQYF
TRBV12-3/TRBV12-4 - TRBD2 CASRPAAGGRYYEQYF
TRBV5-1 few - CASSVGRQGYSPLHF
TRBV18 - TRBD1 CASSPGQLFGYGYTF
TRBV7-2 few - CASSSISFYGYTF
TRBV12-3/TRBV12-4 - - CASNPIGLAGTQYF